Listed here is a single TCR beta chain. Its antigen is still unknown. The source of the sample is a study of CD8 T cells in ankylosing spondylitis. Study-level findings and limits: The disease-linked clones had a CD8+ phenotype and low blood frequencies. About eight highly homologous variants made up a TCR beta motif that seemed to typify ankylosing spondylitis blood. Significant enrichment of disease-linked clones was reportedly seen in matched ankylosing spondylitis synovial fluid.

TCRdb called the 5' RACE reads again in MiXCR, with one record for every CDR3 protein. There are roughly 700,000 distinct CDR3 sequences in the sample; 15% to 20% occur only once, and under 20% lies in the top ten. The CDR3 totals 15 residues. V was shortened by 1 base and J by 5 bases, with 14 bases between the two germline ends. CDR1 and CDR2 (germline): MNHNS, SASEGT. The receptor comes from a male donor with ankylosing spondylitis. The chain couples TRBV6-1 to TRBJ1-2, with unresolved D. The sample comprised blood, either unsorted or a sorted T cell fraction (not recorded which). CDR3 sequence reads: CASSEGWGSPYGYTF. The CDR3 DNA reads TGTGCCAGCAGTGAAGGGTGGGGAAGCCCTTATGGCTACACCTTC.